Below are 14 T cell receptor beta chains sequenced from a single sample in a study of somatic mutations in cytotoxic T cells in rheumatoid arthritis. Clones were sequenced by immunoSEQ multiplex PCR, and TCRdb holds only the in-frame ones, with some missing. The sample shows 15,000 or so clones, roughly 80% of them seen only once. Sequenced: CD8+ T cells sorted from blood. The receptors originated from an adult with rheumatoid arthritis.

This sequence joins TRBV19 and TRBJ1-5; TRBD1 agrees at 11 bases. Trimming removed 5 bases from V and 7 bases from J; junction bases left unmatched: 7. The CDR3 length is 15 residues. Germline CDR1 is LNHDA and CDR2 is SQIVND (reference sequence). The chain's CDR3 is CASSWRTGGDQPQHF. Written as DNA, the CDR3 is TGTGCCAGTAGTTGGAGGACAGGGGGCGACCAGCCCCAGCATTTT. Variable domain in full (rest from reference TRBV19 and TRBJ1-5): DGGITQSPKYLFRKEGQNVTLSCEQNLNHDAMYWYRQDPGQGLRLIYYSQIVNDFQKGDIAEGYSVSREKKESFPLTVTSAQKNPTAFYLCASSWRTGGDQPQHFGDGTRLSIL.

V gene TRBV2 combines with J gene TRBJ2-1; D not resolved. Germline V gene lookup returns CDR1 SNHLY and CDR2 FYNNEI. V was trimmed by 3 bases and J by 4 bases, leaving 13 bases between them. The CDR3 has 15 amino acids. The CDR3 protein is CASSDGNGLYNEQFF. DNA of the CDR3: TGTGCCAGCAGTGACGGAAACGGGCTTTACAATGAGCAGTTCTTC.

Only one count was recorded for this clone. The chain uses TRBV19 and TRBJ1-4, with 7 bases lining up with TRBD1. This CDR3 region has 17 residues. Germline CDR1 is LNHDA and CDR2 is SQIVND (reference sequence). With V trimmed by 5 bases and J by 0 bases, 9 bases remained unmatched. CDR3 residues: CASSLRGGPATNEKLFF. In DNA, the CDR3 is TGTGCCAGTAGTCTCCGAGGGGGCCCTGCAACTAATGAAAAACTGTTTTTT.

This chain links TRBV5-5 with TRBJ2-1; possible D gene TRBD1, 5 bases. This CDR3 spans 15 amino acids. Germline V gene data show CDR1 as SGHKS and CDR2 as YYEKEE (reference sequence). The germline V and J ends were trimmed by 4 bases and 1 base, with 12 bases remaining between them. This CDR3 is CASSPARVSYNEQFF. In nucleotides, the CDR3 is TGTGCCAGCAGCCCCGCCAGGGTTTCCTACAATGAGCAGTTCTTC.

The CDR3 protein is CATSRRDRASYNEQFF. In DNA, the CDR3 is TGTGCCACCAGCAGACGGGACCGAGCCTCCTACAATGAGCAGTTCTTC. The chain combines TRBV15 with TRBJ2-1; either TRBD1 or TRBD2 may fit D (5 bases each). Germline CDR1 LNHNV, CDR2 YYDKDF (reference sequence). V lost 2 bases and J lost 0, with 11 bases in between. CDR3 length: 16 residues.

The genes are TRBV5-1 and TRBJ1-2; D perhaps matches TRBD1 (6 bases). Trimming took 0 bases from V and 4 from J, leaving 13 bases between them. From germline, CDR1 is SGHRS and CDR2 YFSETQ. The CDR3 length is 15 residues. CDR3 sequence: CASSLGTGIVYGYTF. The CDR3 DNA is TGCGCCAGCAGCTTGGGTACAGGGATTGTCTATGGCTACACCTTC.

J is TRBJ1-1 and V is TRBV27; 9 bases match TRBD1. The V segment lost 5 bases and the J segment 1 base; nucleotides outside the gene matches: 5. Germline V CDR1 and CDR2: MNHEY, SMNVEV (reference sequence). The CDR3 has 15 residues. CDR3 nucleotide sequence: TGTGCCAGCAGTCGCTGGACAGGGGCGAACACTGAAGCTTTCTTT. Residues: CASSRWTGANTEAFF.

The genes are TRBV5-6 and TRBJ1-5; tentatively, D is TRBD1 (6 bases). CDR1 is SGHDT, CDR2 YYEEEE, per germline. This CDR3 region has 14 residues. The ends were cut back, 6 bases at V and 4 bases at J, with 14 bases in the middle. The CDR3 loop is CASTARGINQPQHF. DNA for the CDR3: TGTGCCAGCACGGCGAGGGGGATTAATCAGCCCCAGCATTTT.

This clone was observed a single time. The chain is built from TRBV4-1 and TRBJ1-5; D is perhaps TRBD1 (6 bases). V lost 4 bases and J 5 bases, leaving 15 bases between the germline ends. CDR1 is MGHRA, CDR2 YSYEKL, per germline. The length of the CDR3 is 15 residues. CDR3 sequence: CASSLKGGVDQPQHF. The CDR3 DNA is TGCGCCAGCAGCCTAAAAGGGGGGGTGGATCAGCCCCAGCATTTT.

This chain links TRBV6-5 with TRBJ2-7; 8 bases line up with TRBD2. Looked up from germline, CDR1 is MNHEY and CDR2 is SVGAGI. This CDR3 has 15 residues. Germline trimming cut 0 bases from V and 2 bases from J; bases unmatched to any gene: 3. This CDR3 reads CASSYSSRGAYEQYF. CDR3 DNA: TGTGCCAGCAGTTACTCATCGCGGGGGGCCTACGAGCAGTACTTC.

V is TRBV27 and J is TRBJ2-7; 9 bases line up with TRBD1. The CDR3 is made up of 12 amino acids. The J segment lost 3 bases and the V segment lost 10 bases, leaving 4 bases of the junction unmatched. Germline V gives CDR1 MNHEY, CDR2 SMNVEV (reference sequence). The CDR3 region is CAITGGGYEQYF. CDR3 in DNA: TGTGCCATCACAGGGGGCGGCTACGAGCAGTACTTC.

The chain has TRBV14 and TRBJ1-6; no clear D. The CDR3 contains 15 residues. Trimming removed 2 bases from V and 0 bases from J, with 5 bases in between. The germline gives CDR1 SGHDN, CDR2 FVKESK. This chain's CDR3 is CASSQRDSYNSPLHF. CDR3 coding DNA: TGTGCCAGCAGCCAAAGAGACTCCTATAATTCACCCCTCCACTTT.

This sequence joins TRBV7-9 and TRBJ2-7; 7 nucleotides agree with TRBD1. The CDR3 loop spans 14 amino acids. J was trimmed by 1 base and V by 4 bases; bases with no gene match: 4. Germline V gene sequence: CDR1 SEHNR, CDR2 FQNEAQ (reference sequence). The CDR3 here is CASSSQGKSYEQYV. The CDR3, as DNA: TGTGCCAGCAGCTCACAGGGGAAGTCCTACGAGCAGTACGTC.

The V call is TRBV6-4, the J call TRBJ2-3, with 7 bases aligning to TRBD2. Germline assignment: CDR1 MRHNA and CDR2 SNTAGT. There are 15 residues in the CDR3. The V segment lost 3 bases and the J segment 5 bases; nucleotides outside the gene matches: 8. CDR3: CASSETAGEGDTQYF. For the CDR3, the DNA is TGTGCCAGCAGTGAGACGGCGGGGGAGGGAGATACGCAGTATTTT.